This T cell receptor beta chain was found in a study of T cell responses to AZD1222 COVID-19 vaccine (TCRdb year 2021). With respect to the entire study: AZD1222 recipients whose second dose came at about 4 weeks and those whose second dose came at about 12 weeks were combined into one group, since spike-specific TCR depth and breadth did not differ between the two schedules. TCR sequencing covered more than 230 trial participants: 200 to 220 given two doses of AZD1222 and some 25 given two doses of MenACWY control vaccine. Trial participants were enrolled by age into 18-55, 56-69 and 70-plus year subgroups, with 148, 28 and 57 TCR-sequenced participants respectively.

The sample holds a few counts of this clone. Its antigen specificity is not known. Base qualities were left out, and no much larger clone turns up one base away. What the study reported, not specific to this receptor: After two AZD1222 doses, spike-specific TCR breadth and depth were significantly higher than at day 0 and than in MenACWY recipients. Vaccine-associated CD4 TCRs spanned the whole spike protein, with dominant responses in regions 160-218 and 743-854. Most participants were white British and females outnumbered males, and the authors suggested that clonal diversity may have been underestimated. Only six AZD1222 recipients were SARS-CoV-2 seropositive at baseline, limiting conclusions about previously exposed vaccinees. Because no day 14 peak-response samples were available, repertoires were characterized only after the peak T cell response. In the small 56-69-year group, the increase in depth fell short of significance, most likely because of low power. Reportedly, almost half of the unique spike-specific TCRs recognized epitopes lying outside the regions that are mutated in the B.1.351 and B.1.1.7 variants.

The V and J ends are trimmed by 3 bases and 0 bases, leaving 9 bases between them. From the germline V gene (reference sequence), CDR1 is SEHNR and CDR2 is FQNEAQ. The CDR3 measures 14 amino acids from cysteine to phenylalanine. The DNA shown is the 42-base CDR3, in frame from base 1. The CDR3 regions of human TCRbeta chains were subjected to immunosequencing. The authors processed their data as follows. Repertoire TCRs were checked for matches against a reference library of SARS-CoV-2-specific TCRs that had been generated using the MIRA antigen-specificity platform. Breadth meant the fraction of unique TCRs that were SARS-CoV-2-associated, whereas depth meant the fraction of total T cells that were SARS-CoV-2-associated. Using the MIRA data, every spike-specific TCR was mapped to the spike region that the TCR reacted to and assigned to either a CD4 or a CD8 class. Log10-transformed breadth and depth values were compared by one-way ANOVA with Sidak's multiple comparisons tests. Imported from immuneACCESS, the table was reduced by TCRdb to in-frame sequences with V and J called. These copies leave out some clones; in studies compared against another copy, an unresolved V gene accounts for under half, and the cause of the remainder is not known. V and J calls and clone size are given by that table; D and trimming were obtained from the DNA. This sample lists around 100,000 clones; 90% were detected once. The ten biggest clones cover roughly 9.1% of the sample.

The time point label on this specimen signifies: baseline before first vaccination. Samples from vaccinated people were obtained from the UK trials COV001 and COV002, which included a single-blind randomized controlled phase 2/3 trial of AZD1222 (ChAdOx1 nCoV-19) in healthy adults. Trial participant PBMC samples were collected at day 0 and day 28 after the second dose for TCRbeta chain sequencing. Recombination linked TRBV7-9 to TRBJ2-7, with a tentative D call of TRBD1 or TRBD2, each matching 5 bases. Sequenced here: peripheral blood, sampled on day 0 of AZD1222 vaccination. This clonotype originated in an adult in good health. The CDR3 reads CASSLGDLSYEQYF. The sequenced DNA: TGTGCCAGCAGCTTGGGGGACCTCTCCTACGAGCAGTACTTC.